The clone carrying this TCR beta chain showed up many times. CDR3 length equals 15 residues. CDR1 ENHRY and CDR2 SYGVKD come from the germline V gene. V lost 10 bases and J lost 1, with 19 bases in between. Healthy Caucasian donors formed the entire cohort. This specimen belongs to a study of identical twins. TCRdb reprocessed the 5' RACE reads with MiXCR, giving one entry per CDR3 protein. This table holds about 210,000 distinct CDR3 sequences, roughly a tenth found once. The receptor's source is a woman aged 18-30 years in good health. The chain employs TRBV10-3 and TRBJ1-1, with D uncertain. The sequenced material came from memory (CD45RO+) T cells sorted from blood. CDR3 region: CATKTQTRTNTEAFF. CDR3 bases: TGTGCCACAAAGACCCAAACGAGGACGAACACTGAAGCTTTCTTT.